The clone carrying this TCR beta chain showed up just once. Its antigen is unidentified. The repertoire was sequenced with immunoSEQ multiplex PCR; TCRdb's copy has only in-frame clones and lacks some. The table records 150,000 or so clones, less than 90% of them present only once. The CDR3 totals 13 residues. Germline values: CDR1 SGHRS, CDR2 YFSETQ. Trimming removed 3 bases at V and 0 bases at J, with 6 bases between. This sample was included in a study of T cell responses to AZD1222 COVID-19 vaccine. Whole-study results and caveats: Only six people who got AZD1222 tested seropositive at baseline. The study found Spike-specific TCR breadth and depth rose after two AZD1222 doses.

The chain combines TRBV5-1 with TRBJ1-2; D gene unclear. This clonotype originated in an adult in good health. The input for sequencing was peripheral blood, taken on day 0 of MenACWY control vaccination. CDR3 bases: TGCGCCAGCAGCTACGATACTAACTATGGCTACACCTTC. It specifies CASSYDTNYGYTF. The full variable domain, in which reference TRBV5-1 and TRBJ1-2 provide the parts outside the CDR3, is KAGVTQTPRYLIKTRGQQVTLSCSPISGHRSVSWYQQTPGQGLQFLFEYFSETQRNKGNFPGRFSGRQFSNSRSEMNVSTLELGDSALYLCASSYDTNYGYTFGSGTRLTVV.